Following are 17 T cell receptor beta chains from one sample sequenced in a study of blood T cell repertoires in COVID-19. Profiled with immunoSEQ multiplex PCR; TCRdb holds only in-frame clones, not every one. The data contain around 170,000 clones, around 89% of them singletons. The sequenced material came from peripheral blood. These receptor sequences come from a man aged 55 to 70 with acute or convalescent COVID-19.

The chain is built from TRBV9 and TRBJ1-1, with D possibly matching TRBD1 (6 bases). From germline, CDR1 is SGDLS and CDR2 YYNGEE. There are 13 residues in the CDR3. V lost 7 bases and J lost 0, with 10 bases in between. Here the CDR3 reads CASGGQMNTEAFF. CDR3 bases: TGTGCCAGCGGCGGACAGATGAACACTGAAGCTTTCTTT.

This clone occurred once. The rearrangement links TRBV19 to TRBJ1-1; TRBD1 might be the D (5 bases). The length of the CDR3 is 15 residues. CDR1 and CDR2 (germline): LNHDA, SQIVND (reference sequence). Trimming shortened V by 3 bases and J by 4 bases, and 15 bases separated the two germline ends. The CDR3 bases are TGTGCCAGTAGTATGGGGACTGTAGGGAGCACTGAAGCTTTCTTT. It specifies CASSMGTVGSTEAFF. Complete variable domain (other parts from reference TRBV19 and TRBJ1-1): DGGITQSPKYLFRKEGQNVTLSCEQNLNHDAMYWYRQDPGQGLRLIYYSQIVNDFQKGDIAEGYSVSREKKESFPLTVTSAQKNPTAFYLCASSMGTVGSTEAFFGQGTRLTVV.

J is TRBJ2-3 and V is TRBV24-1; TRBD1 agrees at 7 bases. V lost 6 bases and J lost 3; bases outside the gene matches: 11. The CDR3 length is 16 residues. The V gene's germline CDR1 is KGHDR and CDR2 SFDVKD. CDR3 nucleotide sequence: TGTGCCACCAGTTGGATTGGGGCAGGGGGTACAGATACGCAGTATTTT. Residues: CATSWIGAGGTDTQYF.

CDR3: CASSLAGGSTGELFF. The CDR3 DNA sequence: TGTGCCAGCAGTTTAGCGGGCGGGAGTACCGGGGAGCTGTTTTTT. J is TRBJ2-2 and V is TRBV28; TRBD2 agrees at 7 bases. In germline, CDR1 is MDHEN, CDR2 SYDVKM. The CDR3 loop spans 15 amino acids. V shed 2 bases and J 5 bases; nucleotides not matched to a gene: 5.

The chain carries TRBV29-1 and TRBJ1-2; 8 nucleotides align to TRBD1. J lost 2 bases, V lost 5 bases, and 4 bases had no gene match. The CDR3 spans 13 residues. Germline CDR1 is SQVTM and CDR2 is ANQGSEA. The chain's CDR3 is CSVRDRSNYGYTF. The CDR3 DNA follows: TGCAGCGTTCGGGACAGGTCAAACTATGGCTACACCTTC.

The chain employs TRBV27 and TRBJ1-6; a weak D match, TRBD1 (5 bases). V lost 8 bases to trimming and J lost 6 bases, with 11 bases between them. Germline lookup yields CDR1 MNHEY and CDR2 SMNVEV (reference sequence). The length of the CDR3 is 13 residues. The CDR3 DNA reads TGTGCCAGCCAGCAGGGTGGTAATTCACCCCTCCACTTT. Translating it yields CASQQGGNSPLHF.

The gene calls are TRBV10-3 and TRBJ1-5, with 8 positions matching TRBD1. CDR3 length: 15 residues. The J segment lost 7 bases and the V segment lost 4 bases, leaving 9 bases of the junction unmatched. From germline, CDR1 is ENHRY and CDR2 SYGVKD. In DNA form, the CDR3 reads TGTGCCATCAGTGCCGGACAGGGAAATGTCCAGCCCCAGCATTTT. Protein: CAISAGQGNVQPQHF.

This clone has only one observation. This CDR3 is CASSLVLVMNTGELFF. The CDR3 bases are TGCGCCAGCAGCTTGGTACTAGTAATGAACACCGGGGAGCTGTTTTTT. V is TRBV5-1 and J is TRBJ2-2; maybe TRBD2 (5 bases). The CDR3 length is 16 residues. The ends were cut back, 0 bases at V and 1 base at J, with 10 bases in the middle. Per the germline V gene, CDR1 is SGHRS and CDR2 is YFSETQ.

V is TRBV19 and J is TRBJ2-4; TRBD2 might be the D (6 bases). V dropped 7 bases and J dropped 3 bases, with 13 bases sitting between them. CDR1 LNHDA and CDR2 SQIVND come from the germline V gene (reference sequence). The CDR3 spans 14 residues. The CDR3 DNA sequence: TGTGCCAGTACTCACCGGGGAGGCAAAAACATTCAGTACTTC. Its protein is CASTHRGGKNIQYF.

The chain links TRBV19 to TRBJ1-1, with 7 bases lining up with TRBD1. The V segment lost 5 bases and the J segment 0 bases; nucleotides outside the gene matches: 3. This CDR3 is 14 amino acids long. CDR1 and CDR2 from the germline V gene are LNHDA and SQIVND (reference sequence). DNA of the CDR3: TGTGCCAGTAGTCCGGGACAGATGAACACTGAAGCTTTCTTT. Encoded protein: CASSPGQMNTEAFF.

CDR3 loop: CASSLHEMETQYF. The CDR3 nucleotides are TGTGCCAGCAGCCTGCATGAGATGGAGACCCAGTACTTC. This chain joins TRBV11-1 and TRBJ2-5; D gene unclear. This CDR3 is built from 13 residues. CDR1 is SGHAT, CDR2 FQDESV, per germline (reference sequence). V shed 5 bases and J shed 5 bases, with 12 bases lying between them.

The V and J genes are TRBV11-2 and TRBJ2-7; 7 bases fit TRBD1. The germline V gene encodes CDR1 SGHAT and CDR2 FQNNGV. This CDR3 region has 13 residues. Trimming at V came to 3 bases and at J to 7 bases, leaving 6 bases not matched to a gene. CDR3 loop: CASSFGAGGEQYV. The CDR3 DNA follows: TGTGCCAGCAGCTTCGGTGCAGGGGGAGAGCAGTACGTC.

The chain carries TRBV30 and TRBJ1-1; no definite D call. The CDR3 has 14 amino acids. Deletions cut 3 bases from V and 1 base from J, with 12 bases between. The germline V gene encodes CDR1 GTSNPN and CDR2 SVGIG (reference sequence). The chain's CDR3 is CAWSKRRQNTEAFF. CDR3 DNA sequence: TGTGCCTGGAGCAAAAGGCGGCAGAACACTGAAGCTTTCTTT.

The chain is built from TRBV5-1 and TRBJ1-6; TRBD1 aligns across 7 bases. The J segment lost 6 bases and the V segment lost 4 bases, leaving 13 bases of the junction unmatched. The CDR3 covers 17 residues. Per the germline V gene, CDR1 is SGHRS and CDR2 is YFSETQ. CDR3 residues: CASSLKPGRDSNSPLHF. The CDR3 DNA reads TGCGCCAGCAGCCTCAAACCCGGCCGGGACAGTAATTCACCCCTCCACTTT.

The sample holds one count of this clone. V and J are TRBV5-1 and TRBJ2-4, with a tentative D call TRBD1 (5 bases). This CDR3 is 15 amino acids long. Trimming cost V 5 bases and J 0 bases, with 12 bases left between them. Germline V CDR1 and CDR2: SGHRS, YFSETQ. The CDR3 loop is CASRGAAQAKNIQYF. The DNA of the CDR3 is TGCGCCAGCAGAGGGGCAGCGCAAGCCAAAAACATTCAGTACTTC. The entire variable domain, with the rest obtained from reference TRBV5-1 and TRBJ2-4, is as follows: KAGVTQTPRYLIKTRGQQVTLSCSPISGHRSVSWYQQTPGQGLQFLFEYFSETQRNKGNFPGRFSGRQFSNSRSEMNVSTLELGDSALYLCASRGAAQAKNIQYFGAGTRLSVL.

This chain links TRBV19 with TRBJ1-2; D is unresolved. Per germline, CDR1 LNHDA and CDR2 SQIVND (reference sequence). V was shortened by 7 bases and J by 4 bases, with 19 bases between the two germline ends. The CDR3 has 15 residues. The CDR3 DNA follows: TGTGCCAGTACCACGGAGGACGGGTGGGGCTATGGCTACACCTTC. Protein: CASTTEDGWGYGYTF.

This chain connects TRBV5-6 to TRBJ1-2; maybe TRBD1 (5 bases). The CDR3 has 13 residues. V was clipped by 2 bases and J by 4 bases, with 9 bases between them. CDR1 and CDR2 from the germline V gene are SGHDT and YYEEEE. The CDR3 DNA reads TGTGCCAGCAGCTTAGGGGTTACCTATGGCTACACCTTC. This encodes CASSLGVTYGYTF. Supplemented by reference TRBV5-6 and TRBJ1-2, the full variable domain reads DAGVTQSPTHLIKTRGQQVTLRCSPKSGHDTVSWYQQALGQGPQFIFQYYEEEERQRGNFPDRFSGHQFPNYSSELNVNALLLGDSALYLCASSLGVTYGYTFGSGTRLTVV.